These 18 T cell receptor beta chains were all obtained from the same sample, sequenced in a study of blood T cell repertoires in COVID-19. The assay was immunoSEQ multiplex PCR, and TCRdb's table has in-frame clones only and misses some. Among some 100,000 clones listed, 88% were seen once. The material sequenced was peripheral blood. The receptors were sampled from an older woman with acute or convalescent COVID-19.

This clone was counted a few times. The V and J genes are TRBV5-1 and TRBJ1-6; perhaps TRBD1 as D (6 bases). This CDR3 has 16 amino acids. Germline V gene lookup returns CDR1 SGHRS and CDR2 YFSETQ. The V end was cut by 2 bases, the J end by 3 bases, with 12 bases between. CDR3 DNA sequence: TGCGCCAGCAGCTTTCGACAGGTCGACTATAATTCACCCCTCCACTTT. Translation gives CASSFRQVDYNSPLHF.

This clone was detected a few times. The chain recombines TRBV28 with TRBJ2-3; possibly TRBD1 for D (5 bases). Germline-derived CDR1 and CDR2 are MDHEN and SYDVKM. The length of the CDR3 is 16 residues. Trimming stripped 7 bases from V and 4 bases from J, with 21 bases between. The CDR3 nucleotides read TGTGCCAGCACACGCCTTGGACGACGACAGTCAGATACGCAGTATTTT. The encoded protein is CASTRLGRRQSDTQYF.

V usage is TRBV29-1 and J usage is TRBJ2-2, with D possibly being TRBD2 (6 bases). The CDR3 totals 10 residues. The V and J ends lost 6 bases and 7 bases respectively, with 6 bases between them. CDR1 is SQVTM, CDR2 ANQGSEA, per germline. The CDR3 nucleotides read TGCAGCGTCGGGGGCGGGGAGCTGTTTTTT. This codes for CSVGGGELFF.

This chain uses TRBV19 with TRBJ2-5, with 7 bases aligning to TRBD2. V gave up 5 bases and J gave up 3 bases; unmatched junction bases: 9. Germline CDR1 is LNHDA and CDR2 is SQIVND (reference sequence). CDR3 size: 15 residues. In DNA form, the CDR3 reads TGTGCCAGTAGTCCCTACCCAGGGAGGGAAGAGACCCAGTACTTC. Its protein product is CASSPYPGREETQYF. Complete variable domain (other parts from reference TRBV19 and TRBJ2-5): DGGITQSPKYLFRKEGQNVTLSCEQNLNHDAMYWYRQDPGQGLRLIYYSQIVNDFQKGDIAEGYSVSREKKESFPLTVTSAQKNPTAFYLCASSPYPGREETQYFGPGTRLLVL.

The chain is built from TRBV20-1 and TRBJ2-1; maybe TRBD2 (5 bases). This CDR3 has 10 amino acids. Germline values: CDR1 DFQATT, CDR2 SNEGSKA (reference sequence). The ends were cut back, 6 bases at V and 10 bases at J, with 10 bases in the middle. The CDR3 DNA sequence: TGCAGTGCCGAGGGTGTAGAGCAGTTCTTC. Amino acids: CSAEGVEQFF.

This clone has more than one count but fewer than ten. The chain uses TRBV5-1 and TRBJ2-2, with 7 bases fitting TRBD2. With V trimmed by 4 bases and J by 6 bases, 6 bases remained unmatched. The germline CDR1 and CDR2 sequences are SGHRS and YFSETQ. The CDR3 has 14 residues. The DNA of the CDR3 is TGCGCCAGCAGCCTTATACTAGCGCCCGGGGAGCTGTTTTTT. It encodes CASSLILAPGELFF.

The rearrangement uses TRBV24-1 and TRBJ2-5, with a tentative D call TRBD2 (5 bases). The germline V gene has CDR1 KGHDR and CDR2 SFDVKD. This CDR3 spans 13 amino acids. V was shortened by 5 bases and J by 1 base, with 7 bases between the two germline ends. The CDR3 reads CATSVGAQETQYF. CDR3 coding DNA: TGTGCCACCAGTGTGGGAGCCCAAGAGACCCAGTACTTC.

The chain combines TRBV27 with TRBJ1-5; D remains unclear. V was trimmed by 0 bases and J by 2 bases, leaving 8 bases between them. The CDR3 is made up of 15 amino acids. Germline assignment: CDR1 MNHEY and CDR2 SMNVEV (reference sequence). The DNA for the CDR3 is TGTGCCAGCAGTTTATCGGGTCGGGGCAATCAGCCCCAGCATTTT. It specifies CASSLSGRGNQPQHF.

The chain carries TRBV14 and TRBJ1-4; 8 positions match TRBD1. J lost 1 base, V lost 4 bases, and 2 bases had no gene match. The V gene's germline CDR1 is SGHDN and CDR2 FVKESK. The CDR3 loop spans 15 amino acids. CDR3 in DNA: TGTGCCAGCAGCCCAGGACAGGGAACTAATGAAAAACTGTTTTTT. This sequence encodes CASSPGQGTNEKLFF. The full variable domain, completed using reference TRBV14 and TRBJ1-4, is EAGVTQFPSHSVIEKGQTVTLRCDPISGHDNLYWYRRVMGKEIKFLLHFVKESKQDESGMPNNRFLAERTGGTYSTLKVQPAELEDSGVYFCASSPGQGTNEKLFFGSGTQLSVL.

The chain links TRBV5-1 to TRBJ1-2; D possibly corresponds to TRBD1 (5 bases). The ends were cut back, 5 bases at V and 2 bases at J, with 19 bases in the middle. Germline V CDR1 and CDR2: SGHRS, YFSETQ. This CDR3 contains 16 residues. The CDR3 protein is CASSRDSYSENYGYTF. In DNA, the CDR3 is TGCGCCAGCAGTCGGGACTCTTACTCCGAAAACTATGGCTACACCTTC.

In this sample, this clone turned up once. V usage is TRBV29-1 and J usage is TRBJ1-4; the D gene is possibly TRBD1 (6 bases). The CDR3 spans 14 residues. Germline lookup yields CDR1 SQVTM and CDR2 ANQGSEA. Trimming removed 1 base at V and 2 bases at J, with 8 bases between. The CDR3 region is CSVEGQGTNEKLFF. CDR3 nucleotides: TGCAGCGTTGAAGGGCAGGGGACTAATGAAAAACTGTTTTTT.

This chain joins TRBV24-1 and TRBJ2-5; 8 bases agree with TRBD2. J lost 4 bases, V lost 4 bases, and 4 bases had no gene match. This CDR3 comprises 14 residues. Germline CDR1 is KGHDR and CDR2 is SFDVKD. The DNA of the CDR3 is TGTGCCACCAGTGAAAGCGGGGGATTAGAGACCCAGTACTTC. Its translation: CATSESGGLETQYF.

The genes are TRBV12-3 or TRBV12-4 and TRBJ2-7; a weak D match, TRBD2 (5 bases). Trimming removed 6 bases at V and 2 bases at J, with 11 bases between. The CDR3 is 13 residues long. CDR3 DNA sequence: TGTGCCAGCAGAAGGACGGGGACCTACGAGCAGTACTTC. Amino acid sequence: CASRRTGTYEQYF.

The sample holds one count of this clone. V is TRBV28 and J is TRBJ1-4; the match to TRBD1 covers 8 bases. The CDR3 runs to 18 residues. The V gene end was trimmed by 2 bases and the J gene end by 3 bases; junction bases not matched to a gene: 11. The V gene's germline CDR1 is MDHEN and CDR2 SYDVKM. The CDR3 DNA reads as TGTGCCAGCAGTTTACCAGTGACAGGGGACGGGCCTAATGAAAAACTGTTTTTT. Its protein is CASSLPVTGDGPNEKLFF.

The rearrangement joins TRBV2 to TRBJ2-7; a weak D match, TRBD1 (5 bases). Trimming removed 2 bases at V and 3 bases at J, with 11 bases between. Germline V gene data show CDR1 as SNHLY and CDR2 as FYNNEI. CDR3 size: 14 residues. CDR3 sequence reads: CASSEQGPIYEQYF. The CDR3 DNA follows: TGTGCCAGCAGTGAACAGGGCCCTATCTACGAGCAGTACTTC.

The table lists this clone with a few counts. This chain links TRBV11-2 with TRBJ2-7, with 10 positions matching TRBD2. Germline V lookup: CDR1 SGHAT, CDR2 FQNNGV. The CDR3 covers 16 residues. J gave up 0 bases and V 4 bases, and 6 bases lay outside the gene matches. CDR3 sequence reads: CASSWAGTSVSYEQYF. DNA for the CDR3: TGTGCCAGCAGCTGGGCCGGGACTAGCGTCTCCTACGAGCAGTACTTC.

The chain joins TRBV28 to TRBJ2-1; tentatively, D is TRBD2 (5 bases). Germline-derived CDR1 and CDR2 are MDHEN and SYDVKM. This CDR3 comprises 15 residues. V lost 5 bases and J lost 4, with 15 bases in between. CDR3 sequence (DNA): TGTGCCAGCAGTGCAGGAGGTCCCTCTTACAATGAGCAGTTCTTC. Translated: CASSAGGPSYNEQFF.

This clone came up a few times. This sequence joins TRBV28 and TRBJ1-5; 9 nucleotides agree with TRBD1. The CDR3 is 16 residues long. The junction had 6 bases not matched to a gene; V was cut back by 6 bases and J by 0 bases. Germline-derived CDR1 and CDR2 are MDHEN and SYDVKM. In DNA, the CDR3 is TGTGCCAGCAGGGGACAGGGATCCTTTAGCAATCAGCCCCAGCATTTT. It translates to CASRGQGSFSNQPQHF.